This entry concerns a single T cell receptor beta chain. The data were produced by immunoSEQ multiplex PCR, yet TCRdb's version contains in-frame clones alone and is incomplete. The sample has over 85,000 clones; roughly 75% are singletons. This specimen belongs to a study of Ad26.COV2.S vaccination and SARS-CoV-2 variants. Trimming took 6 bases from V and 9 from J; bases not matched to a gene: 6. The CDR3 is 12 amino acids. The TCR originated in a human donor who had recovered from COVID-19. The chain couples TRBV12-3 or TRBV12-4 to TRBJ2-3; 7 bases match TRBD1. Here the sequenced sample was peripheral blood, taken after recovery from COVID-19. CDR3 nucleotide sequence: TGTGCCAGCAGACCGACAGGGTTCACGCAGTATTTT. The encoded protein is CASRPTGFTQYF.